This T cell receptor beta chain was sequenced in a study of blood T cells in healthy people across ages. Turning to the study itself: Per two T cells, template switching captured roughly one barcoded beta molecule. Study-level points and caveats: Higher diversity and more naive CD4+ cells were features of long-lived donors, compared to aged donors.

This clonotype came up many times. The antigen remains undetermined. Sample-barcoded 5' priming and a J-beta primer mix drove a second PCR of about 6 to 12 cycles. TCRdb used MiXCR to reprocess the 5' RACE reads, holding one entry per CDR3 protein. The sample has some 780,000 distinct CDR3 sequences; around three fifths are singletons. V lost 2 bases and J 0 bases, leaving 10 bases between the germline ends. CDR1 is MGHRA, CDR2 YSYEKL, per germline. CDR3 length: 15 residues. Sequenced input: blood. This clonotype originated in a man in his forties in good health. J is TRBJ2-5 and V is TRBV4-1; D is perhaps TRBD1 (5 bases). For the CDR3, the DNA is TGCGCCAGCAGCCAACGTGACAGCAACCAAGAGACCCAGTACTTC. Translated, it gives CASSQRDSNQETQYF.